Described below is a single TCR beta chain sequence and its context. The specificity of this receptor is unknown. No much larger clonotype is one base removed from it; base qualities were not supplied. The immunoSEQ Assay, a bias-controlled multiplex PCR, was used to amplify TCRbeta CDR3 regions from genomic DNA. From the authors' description of their analysis: Within the assay, amplification of reference gene primers was used to estimate how many nucleated cells each sample contained. To quantify the absolute abundance of each unique TCRbeta CDR3 rearrangement, sequence reads were collapsed and filtered. For each sample, productive Simpson clonality was calculated by taking the square root of Simpson's diversity index across productive rearrangements. The immuneACCESS repertoire file appears here via TCRdb, limited to in-frame rearrangements. These files lack a portion of the clones; in checked studies, under half of the deficit traces to unresolved V genes, and the cause of the others is not known. From that table come the V and J calls and clone size; the DNA was used to work out D and trimming. The table for this sample lists fewer than 150,000 clones; nearly 90% of them were counted only once. The ten largest clones add up to 3.8% of the sample.

This sample is part of a study of blood T cell repertoires in COVID-19 (dated by TCRdb to 2018 to 2021). In terms of the full investigation: The collaborator samples originated in the United States, Italy and Spain and spanned the acute and convalescent phases of COVID-19. The prospective study material was composed of cDNA or gDNA derived from T cells, B-cell-depleted T cells, or PBMCs. The dataset comprised deeply sampled blood TCRbeta repertoires from subjects exposed to, actively infected with, or recovered from COVID-19. The repertoires were released in a freely available public database meant as a resource for research on the immune response to SARS-CoV-2. Samples came from the ongoing ImmuneRACE study (first 160 participants) plus 1,254 subjects from 6 global collaborators. Nearly every sample came with metadata listing a de-identified subject ID, COVID-19 status, age in years and sex. HLA class I and class II types, where available, came from metadata supplied by the sample provider rather than from assay-based typing.

The V end loses 7 bases and the J end loses 8 bases, and a stretch of 17 bases separates them. The cysteine opens and the phenylalanine closes a CDR3 of 14 amino acids. Just the 42-base CDR3 DNA is kept, in frame starting at base 1. The germline V gene yields MDHEN for CDR1 and SYDVKM for CDR2. In Seattle, one collaborating source enrolled patients while the infection was active and tracked those patients longitudinally over the course of disease. Whole blood was collected in K2EDTA tubes by collaborating institutions according to the institutions' own protocols. For TCRbeta analysis, collaborator samples were shipped as frozen whole blood, as isolated PBMCs, or as DNA extracted from either sample type. Overall study outcomes, separate from this receptor: How much clinical and demographic metadata was included differed by source and by participant, and the metadata was provided uncurated.

The specimen sequenced was peripheral blood. This receptor was obtained from a woman in her sixties or seventies with COVID-19, enrolled during active disease. The rearranged segments are TRBV28 and TRBJ1-4, and perhaps TRBD1 as D gene, on 6 matching bases. The DNA reads as follows: TGTGCCAGCAACCCCGGACAGTTAAGGGAAAAACTGTTTTTT. It specifies CASNPGQLREKLFF.